This paragraph reports one T cell receptor beta chain. CDR3 length: 13 amino acids. Trimming cost V 4 bases and J 2 bases, with 11 bases left between them. Germline CDR1 and CDR2: SQVTM and ANQGSEA. These data originate in a study of T cells after yellow fever vaccination. TCR cDNA was made by 5'RACE template switching, adding a universal primer site and UMIs. TCRdb analysed the 5' RACE reads with MiXCR anew, one entry per CDR3 protein. This sample has 600,000 to 750,000 distinct CDR3 sequences, with 9% to 15% found just once. The chain couples TRBV29-1 to TRBJ1-1; D is undetermined. This specimen was PBMCs, taken on the day of the yellow fever booster vaccination. This clonotype was sampled from a man in his thirties or forties who received the YFV17D yellow fever vaccine. The CDR3 is CSVVRRPNTEAFF. In DNA form, the CDR3 reads TGCAGCGTTGTCAGACGTCCAAACACTGAAGCTTTCTTT.